The clone carrying this TCR beta chain was picked up one time. Its antigen is as yet unknown. As the template, RNA transcripts were used to amplify TCR beta CDR3 regions. First-round RT-PCR with HTBI primers preceded a second-round multiplex PCR. Using its own MiXCR run on the multiplex PCR reads, TCRdb lists one record per CDR3 protein. Of 500,000 to 700,000 distinct CDR3 sequences in the sample, roughly 39% were seen once. This sample was taken from a study of Graves' ophthalmopathy and Graves' hyperthyroidism. Study-level results: Detection in blood was also observed for most expanded thyroid clonotypes above 0.001 frequency. The model reached 65% to 71% sensitivity and roughly 72% specificity for predicting ophthalmopathy progression.

Uncontrolled infections, other autoimmune diseases, pregnancy or lactation barred patients from enrollment. This receptor was taken from an adult man with Graves' hyperthyroidism. The sequenced material came from peripheral blood or thyroid tissue (not recorded which).

CDR3 sequence: CASSSRGAGDGYTF. The CDR3 bases are TGTGCCAGCAGTTCCCGGGGGGCAGGAGATGGCTACACCTTC. The genes are TRBV6-1 and TRBJ1-2; tentatively, D is TRBD1 (6 bases). V gave up 5 bases and J gave up 6 bases, with 16 bases separating them. The germline gives CDR1 MNHNS, CDR2 SASEGT. The length of the CDR3 is 14 residues.